This is a list of T cell receptor beta chains from one sample in a study of cytomegalovirus exposure and HLA in healthy donors. Sequenced by immunoSEQ multiplex PCR; TCRdb stores in-frame clones only, minus some. The sample yields 45,000 or so clones, over 60% seen once. Sequences were obtained from PBMCs. The origin of the receptors is a woman aged 25 to 39 in good health and CMV-seronegative. Each CDR3 is given with its conserved first and last residue. The order of the fields is J gene, V gene, D gene, clone size, CDR3 protein, CDR3 DNA. D genes are given only for firm matches. Some rows mark clone size as missing; the rest say once, few, many or name a class of expanded clone.

TRBJ1-5,TRBV27,NA,NA,CASSRVGQPQHF,TGTGCCAGCAGTCGGGTCGGGCAGCCCCAGCATTTT
TRBJ2-7,TRBV29-1,TRBD2,NA,CSVRDGLAETYEQYF,TGCAGCGTTCGAGACGGACTAGCGGAAACCTACGAGCAGTACTTC
TRBJ2-5,TRBV9,TRBD2,NA,CASSVASTGGPTQYF,TGTGCCAGCAGCGTAGCTTCGACGGGGGGGCCGACCCAGTACTTC
TRBJ1-1,TRBV5-6,TRBD1,NA,CASSVMGRGTEAFF,TGTGCCAGCAGCGTCATGGGCAGGGGGACTGAAGCTTTCTTT
TRBJ2-6,TRBV29-1,NA,once,CSVEGRAGANVLTF,TGCAGCGTTGAAGGGAGGGCGGGGGCCAACGTCCTGACTTTC
TRBJ1-6,TRBV29-1,NA,NA,CSVGDREDSPLHF,TGCAGCGTTGGGGATAGGGAGGATTCACCCCTCCACTTT
TRBJ2-7,TRBV29-1,TRBD2,NA,CSVEKGASGLYEQYF,TGCAGCGTTGAAAAAGGGGCTAGCGGGTTATACGAGCAGTACTTC
TRBJ1-3,TRBV30,TRBD1,NA,CAWSVGQGARGNTIYF,TGTGCCTGGAGTGTAGGGCAGGGGGCGCGAGGAAACACCATATATTTT
TRBJ1-6,TRBV30,NA,NA,CAWGLDTLGHSPLHF,TGTGCCTGGGGACTAGACACCCTTGGCCATTCACCCCTCCACTTT
TRBJ1-2,TRBV27,NA,few,CASSLSQGRYGYTF,TGTGCCAGCAGTCTGTCACAGGGCCGCTATGGCTACACCTTC
TRBJ1-5,TRBV6-1,NA,NA,CASSDRNNQPQHF,TGTGCCAGCTCAGACAGAAACAATCAGCCCCAGCATTTT
TRBJ2-3,TRBV6-5,TRBD1,NA,CASRTGTGRTDTQYF,TGTGCCAGCAGGACCGGGACAGGGAGGACAGATACGCAGTATTTT
TRBJ2-7,TRBV30,NA,NA,CAWNPGPEGEQYF,TGTGCCTGGAACCCGGGCCCAGAGGGCGAGCAGTACTTC
TRBJ2-7,TRBV6-1,TRBD2,few,CASSETSGGAYEQYF,TGTGCCAGCAGCGAAACTAGCGGGGGGGCCTACGAGCAGTACTTC
TRBJ2-2,TRBV9,NA,NA,CASSSRKNTGELFF,TGTGCCAGCAGCTCCAGGAAGAACACCGGGGAGCTGTTTTTT